This TCR beta chain was sequenced for a study of sequential checkpoint blockade in melanoma. As for the study in general: Randomization was 1:1 between first-line nivolumab→ipilimumab and ipilimumab→nivolumab.

Treatment: randomized to nivolumab then ipilimumab (arm A) or the reverse (arm B). Produced via immunoSEQ multiplex PCR; TCRdb's table is partial and in-frame only. The profile shows roughly 18,000 clones, under 85% of them singletons. The CDR3 sequence is 16 residues long. Per the germline V gene, CDR1 is LNHDA and CDR2 is SQIVND (reference sequence). The ends lost 5 bases at V and 3 bases at J; junction bases unmatched: 10. V gene TRBV19 combines with J gene TRBJ1-1, with TRBD1 matching 9 bases. The specimen was tumor tissue (inferred from file names), collected from a patient given nivolumab and ipilimumab in sequence. The clonotype comes from a human donor with melanoma. The CDR3 DNA reads TGTGCCAGTAGTTGGGACACAGGGGGCGAGTACACTGAAGCTTTCTTT. It specifies CASSWDTGGEYTEAFF. Full variable domain (remainder filled in from reference TRBV19 and TRBJ1-1): DGGITQSPKYLFRKEGQNVTLSCEQNLNHDAMYWYRQDPGQGLRLIYYSQIVNDFQKGDIAEGYSVSREKKESFPLTVTSAQKNPTAFYLCASSWDTGGEYTEAFFGQGTRLTVV.